The T cell receptor (beta chain) described here comes from a study of T-cell memory formation after mild COVID-19. Study results and limitations: Specificity for SARS-CoV-2 was not confirmed among the second-wave clones peaking on day 37. Day 15 to 85 contracting clones showed balanced CD4/CD8; day 15 to 37 expanders favored CD4+.

TCR alpha and TCR beta cDNA libraries carrying sample barcodes and UMIs came from 5'RACE with constant-segment primers. A single record per CDR3 protein comes from TCRdb applying MiXCR to the 5' RACE reads. This table holds about 150,000 distinct CDR3 sequences, roughly 19% found once. V shed 2 bases, J shed 7 bases, and the junction held 8 bases outside the gene matches. CDR3 length: 15 residues. CDR1 is SEHNR, CDR2 FQNEAQ, per germline (reference sequence). Remarks on this clonotype: Its matching antigen is unknown.

This chain connects TRBV7-9 to TRBJ2-7; 10 bases line up with TRBD2. Sample: PBMCs or a T cell subset sorted from them (not recorded which). The receptor's source is an adult woman who had mild COVID-19 (a few samples of this study predate the infection). Cell type and time point are not known. In DNA form, the CDR3 reads TGTGCCAGCAGCTTAAGAGCGGGAGGGCCGCGAGAGCAGTACTTC. Protein: CASSLRAGGPREQYF.